The source of this TCR beta chain is a study of cytomegalovirus exposure and HLA in healthy donors. The V and J ends lost 6 bases and 0 bases respectively, with 15 bases between them. From germline, CDR1 is SGHRS and CDR2 YFSETQ. The CDR3 totals 15 residues. As concerns this clone: Its antigen is unidentified.

Use of 60 Vbeta and 13 Jbeta primers characterized the PCR. Clones were read by immunoSEQ multiplex PCR, and TCRdb kept only the in-frame ones, dropping some. Among approximately 220,000 clones, approximately 80% were seen once, and the ten largest hold 0.71%. Notes on the study in general: For most TCR beta V segments, an earlier analysis put the productive rate at about 87% or about 30% of the time.

Sequencing was done on a sample of PBMCs. The V call is TRBV5-1, the J call TRBJ1-2; D perhaps matches TRBD1 (5 bases). The sequence was collected from a boy aged 2 to 10 in good health and CMV-seronegative. CDR3 sequence reads: CASMQGSATNYGYTF. CDR3 DNA sequence: TGCGCCAGCATGCAGGGTTCGGCGACTAACTATGGCTACACCTTC.